Listed below are T cell receptor beta chains from one sample, sequenced in a study of shared clonotypes between healthy human individuals. Method: immunoSEQ multiplex PCR; TCRdb's copy keeps in-frame clones and lacks some. The sample consists of nearly 750,000 clones, roughly 72% of them appearing once. Sequenced input: memory CD4+ T cells sorted from blood. Every receptor here comes from a woman aged 25-40 years in good health. Both conserved end residues are part of each CDR3. The order of the fields is CDR3 protein, CDR3 DNA, clone size, D gene, V gene, J gene. D genes are given only for firm matches. Clone size is stated in some rows and not others, as once, few, many or a class when expanded.

CASVVRRTNEKLFF	TGTGCCAGCGTCGTTAGAAGAACTAATGAAAAACTGTTTTTT	NA	NA	TRBV2	TRBJ1-4
CASSERGLGEQFF	TGTGCCAGCAGTGAACGGGGGTTAGGTGAGCAGTTCTTC	few	NA	TRBV2	TRBJ2-1
CASSHDRLDTQYF	TGCGCCAGCAGCCACGACCGGTTAGATACGCAGTATTTT	NA	NA	TRBV5-1	TRBJ2-3
CASSVVRGDTEAFF	TGTGCCAGCAGCGTAGTTCGGGGAGACACTGAAGCTTTCTTT	many	NA	TRBV9	TRBJ1-1
CASSQARHSPYEQYF	TGCGCCAGCAGCCAAGCCCGACATAGTCCTTACGAGCAGTACTTC	NA	NA	TRBV4-1	TRBJ2-7
CASTRGQPGNTIYF	TGTGCCAGCACAAGGGGACAGCCGGGCAACACCATATATTTT	NA	TRBD1	TRBV6-5	TRBJ1-3
CASSPRRAAEQYF	TGTGCCAGCAGCCCCAGGAGGGCTGCCGAGCAGTACTTC	NA	NA	TRBV16	TRBJ2-7
CASSPRDLNTEAFF	TGTGCCAGCAGCCCGCGGGATTTGAACACTGAAGCTTTCTTT	NA	NA	TRBV2	TRBJ1-1
CASSLGGAGGGETQYF	TGTGCCAGCAGCTTAGGCGGAGCGGGAGGGGGAGAGACCCAGTACTTC	NA	TRBD2	TRBV7-6	TRBJ2-5
CASSLGQSNYGYTF	TGTGCCAGCAGTTTGGGACAGTCTAACTATGGCTACACCTTC	NA	TRBD1	TRBV28	TRBJ1-2
CASRIAGAVTDTQYF	TGTGCCAGCAGGATAGCGGGAGCAGTGACAGATACGCAGTATTTT	NA	TRBD2	TRBV6-1	TRBJ2-3
CASSVRAGSGNTIYF	TGTGCCAGTAGTGTCAGGGCTGGCTCTGGAAACACCATATATTTT	NA	NA	TRBV19	TRBJ1-3
CASRLGPVVSYNEQFF	TGTGCCAGCAGACTCGGACCGGTTGTGTCCTACAATGAGCAGTTCTTC	NA	NA	TRBV28	TRBJ2-1
CASSLEGLAGVGSTGELFF	TGCGCCAGCAGCTTGGAGGGACTAGCGGGAGTAGGGAGCACCGGGGAGCTGTTTTTT	few	TRBD2	TRBV5-1	TRBJ2-2
CASSFRSSTGELFF	TGTGCCAGCAGCTTTCGGAGTTCCACCGGGGAGCTGTTTTTT	NA	NA	TRBV5-8	TRBJ2-2
CASSTGPVDTEAFF	TGTGCCAGCTCCACCGGACCGGTGGACACTGAAGCTTTCTTT	NA	NA	TRBV11-1	TRBJ1-1
CASSRNGEQFF	TGCGCCAGCAGCCGAAATGGTGAGCAGTTCTTC	NA	NA	TRBV4-1	TRBJ2-1
CASSFRGATNEKLFF	TGTGCCAGCAGTTTTAGGGGGGCAACTAATGAAAAACTGTTTTTT	NA	NA	TRBV28	TRBJ1-4
CASSFFTDTQYF	TGTGCCAGCAGCTTTTTCACAGATACGCAGTATTTT	NA	NA	TRBV11-2	TRBJ2-3
CASSLGQDKGNTIYF	TGCGCCAGCAGCTTGGGACAAGACAAGGGAAACACCATATATTTT	once	NA	TRBV5-1	TRBJ1-3
CASSYKQRGNTIYF	TGTGCCAGCAGCTATAAGCAAAGAGGAAACACCATATATTTT	NA	NA	TRBV5-4	TRBJ1-3
CASSILAEGSYEQYF	TGTGCCAGTAGTATACTAGCGGAGGGTTCCTACGAGCAGTACTTC	NA	TRBD2	TRBV19	TRBJ2-7
CASRENLASEQFF	TGCGCCAGCAGGGAGAACCTTGCCAGTGAGCAGTTCTTC	once	NA	TRBV5-1	TRBJ2-1
CASSLYPGTEAFF	TGTGCCAGCAGTTTGTATCCGGGGACTGAAGCTTTCTTT	few	NA	TRBV27	TRBJ1-1
CASSLSLAGGVYNEQFF	TGTGCCAGCAGTTTATCACTGGCGGGAGGGGTGTACAATGAGCAGTTCTTC	NA	TRBD2	TRBV28	TRBJ2-1
CASTGTSGTTDTQYF	TGTGCCAGCACCGGGACTAGCGGGACCACAGATACGCAGTATTTT	NA	TRBD2	TRBV5-6	TRBJ2-3
CASSLGSGTGSLTQYF	TGTGCCAGCAGCTTAGGTTCCGGGACAGGGTCGCTTACGCAGTATTTT	NA	TRBD1	TRBV7-2	TRBJ2-3
CASSSRDRVSEQYF	TGTGCCAGCAGTTCCCGGGACAGGGTCTCCGAGCAGTACTTC	once	TRBD1	TRBV28	TRBJ2-7
CASSIFWDTGELFF	TGTGCCAGTAGTATATTCTGGGATACCGGGGAGCTGTTTTTT	NA	NA	TRBV19	TRBJ2-2
CASSSWAIGRLDNEQFF	TGTGCCAGCAGCTCCTGGGCTATCGGGAGGCTTGACAATGAGCAGTTCTTC	few	TRBD2	TRBV11-2	TRBJ2-1
CASSLRQGYGYTF	TGTGCCAGCAGCTTACGACAGGGTTATGGCTACACCTTC	NA	TRBD1	TRBV13	TRBJ1-2
CASSIQGNTIYF	TGTGCCAGCAGCATACAGGGAAACACCATATATTTT	NA	NA	TRBV28	TRBJ1-3
CASSSSLGWLDQETQYF	TGTGCCAGCAGCTCCTCCCTAGGGTGGCTGGACCAAGAGACCCAGTACTTC	NA	NA	TRBV5-4	TRBJ2-5
CASSLIAGGANVLTF	TGCGCCAGCAGCTTGATCGCTGGCGGGGCCAACGTCCTGACTTTC	few	NA	TRBV5-1	TRBJ2-6
CASTARGSYNEQFF	TGTGCCAGCACCGCGAGGGGCTCCTACAATGAGCAGTTCTTC	NA	NA	TRBV28	TRBJ2-1
CASSFGQGLNTEAFF	TGTGCCAGCAGCTTCGGACAGGGATTGAACACTGAAGCTTTCTTT	NA	TRBD1	TRBV5-6	TRBJ1-1